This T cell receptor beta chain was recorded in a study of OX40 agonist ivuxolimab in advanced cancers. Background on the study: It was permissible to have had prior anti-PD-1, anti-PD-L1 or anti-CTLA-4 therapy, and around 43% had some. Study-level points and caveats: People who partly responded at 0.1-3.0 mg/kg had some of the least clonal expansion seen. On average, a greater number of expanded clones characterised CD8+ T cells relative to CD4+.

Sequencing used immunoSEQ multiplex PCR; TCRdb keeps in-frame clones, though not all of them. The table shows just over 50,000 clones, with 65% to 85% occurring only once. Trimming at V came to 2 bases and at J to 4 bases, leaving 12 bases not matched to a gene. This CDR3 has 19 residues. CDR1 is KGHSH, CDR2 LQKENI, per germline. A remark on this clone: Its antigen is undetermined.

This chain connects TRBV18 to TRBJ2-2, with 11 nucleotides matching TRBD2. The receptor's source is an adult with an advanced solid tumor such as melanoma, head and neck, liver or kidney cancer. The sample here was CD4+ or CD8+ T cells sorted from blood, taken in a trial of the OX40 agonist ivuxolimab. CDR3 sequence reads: CASSPFGTSGKVITGELFF. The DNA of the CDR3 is TGTGCCAGCTCACCATTCGGGACTAGCGGAAAGGTGATCACCGGGGAGCTGTTTTTT.